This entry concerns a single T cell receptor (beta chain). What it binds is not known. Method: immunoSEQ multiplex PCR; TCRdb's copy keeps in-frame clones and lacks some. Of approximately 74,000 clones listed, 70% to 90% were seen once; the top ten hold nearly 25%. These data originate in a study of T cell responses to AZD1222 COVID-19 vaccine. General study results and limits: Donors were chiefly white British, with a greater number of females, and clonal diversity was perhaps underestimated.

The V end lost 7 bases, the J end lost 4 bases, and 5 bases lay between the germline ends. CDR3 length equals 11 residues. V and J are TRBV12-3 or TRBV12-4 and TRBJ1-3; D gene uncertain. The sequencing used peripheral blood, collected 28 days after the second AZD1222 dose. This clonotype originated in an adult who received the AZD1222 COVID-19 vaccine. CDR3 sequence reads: CASTLGNTIYF. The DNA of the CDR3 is TGTGCCAGCACACTAGGAAACACCATATATTTT.